The 25 T cell receptor beta chains below were found in one sample sequenced in a study of regulatory T cells in long-lasting Graves disease. Sequencing libraries for TCR beta were prepared with iRepertoire HTBI primers and Arm-PCR of CDR3 regions. TCRdb re-called the multiplex PCR reads with MiXCR, one entry per CDR3 protein. The sample shows roughly 700,000 distinct CDR3 sequences, about 32% of them seen only once. The time point: persistent/refractory GD, antithyroid drugs over 5 years with positive TRAb. Extracted RNA from PBMCs served as the source of the TCR library. The sequenced sample was peripheral blood mononuclear cells (PBMCs), obtained when the disease was refractory, from a patient treated with antithyroid drugs. All receptors come from a female donor with Graves disease.

Of note for this clonotype: The germline gene is not matched at one end of the junction; a read error may be the cause. J is TRBJ2-1 and V is TRBV11-2; D remains unclear. The CDR3 loop spans 13 amino acids. From germline, CDR1 is SGHAT and CDR2 FQNNGV. The CDR3 nucleotides are TGTGCCAGCAGCCCACCCTCCTCCAATGAGCAGTTCTTC. Translation: CASSPPSSNEQFF. Variable domain in full (rest from reference TRBV11-2 and TRBJ2-1): EAGVAQSPRYKIIEKRQSVAFWCNPISGHATLYWYQQILGQGPKLLIQFQNNGVVDDSQLPKDRFSAERLKGVDSTLKIQPAKLEDSAVYLCASSPPSSNEQFFGPGTRLTVL.

V gene TRBV6-1 combines with J gene TRBJ1-2; possibly TRBD1 for D (5 bases). The CDR3 contains 15 residues. Trimming cost V 8 bases and J 4 bases, with 20 bases left between them. Germline values: CDR1 MNHNS, CDR2 SASEGT. CDR3 region: CASHPLRGAGYGYTF. CDR3 coding DNA: TGTGCCAGCCACCCTTTGAGGGGCGCCGGCTATGGCTACACCTTC.

This clonotype was found a few times. The chain combines TRBV19 with TRBJ1-1; 9 nucleotides agree with TRBD1. The CDR3 spans 14 residues. In germline, CDR1 is LNHDA, CDR2 SQIVND (reference sequence). V lost 9 bases and J lost 5; bases outside the gene matches: 10. In DNA form, the CDR3 reads TGTGCCAGCATACAACAGGGGGCTCGGACTGAAGCTTTCTTT. As protein: CASIQQGARTEAFF.

This clonotype has just one count. The V call is TRBV20-1, the J call TRBJ2-5; 9 nucleotides align to TRBD1. Germline V gene lookup returns CDR1 DFQATT and CDR2 SNEGSKA (reference sequence). Trimming at V came to 3 bases and at J to 1 base, leaving 3 bases not matched to a gene. This CDR3 comprises 14 residues. The CDR3 sequence: CSARVGQGQETQYF. In DNA form, the CDR3 reads TGCAGTGCTAGGGTGGGACAGGGCCAAGAGACCCAGTACTTC.

This clonotype has a handful of counts. This sequence joins TRBV25-1 and TRBJ2-2; no reliable D call. The CDR3 extends over 13 amino acids. Trimming took 4 bases from V and 0 from J, leaving 3 bases between them. Germline CDR1 and CDR2: MGHDK and SYGVNS. CDR3 protein: CASSGANTGELFF. The CDR3 DNA reads TGTGCCAGCAGTGGTGCGAACACCGGGGAGCTGTTTTTT.

In its sample, this clonotype was seen many times. The rearrangement joins TRBV2 to TRBJ1-5; D is undetermined. Trimming took 1 base from V and 3 from J, leaving 4 bases between them. The CDR3 runs 13 residues. The germline V gene encodes CDR1 SNHLY and CDR2 FYNNEI. CDR3 residues: CASSEEVNQPQHF. The CDR3 DNA reads as TGTGCCAGCAGTGAAGAAGTCAATCAGCCCCAGCATTTT.

CDR3 protein: CASSYEVGQPQHF. CDR3 coding DNA: TGTGCCAGCAGTTATGAGGTTGGTCAGCCCCAGCATTTT. The V call is TRBV6-5, the J call TRBJ1-5; the D is unclear. The CDR3 is made up of 13 amino acids. The ends were cut back, 3 bases at V and 6 bases at J, with 9 bases in the middle. Germline V gene sequence: CDR1 MNHEY, CDR2 SVGAGI.

To note about this clonotype: A much larger clone lies a single base off, so this may be a read error. The chain links TRBV12-3 or TRBV12-4 to TRBJ1-1, with 10 bases that match TRBD1. This CDR3 comprises 14 residues. CDR3 in DNA: TGTGCCAGCATCCGGGGACAGGGGAACATTGAAGCTTTCTTT. It codes for CASIRGQGNIEAFF.

This clonotype was counted a few times. The chain employs TRBV20-1 and TRBJ1-6, with no clear D. The germline gives CDR1 DFQATT, CDR2 SNEGSKA (reference sequence). V lost 3 bases and J 1 base, leaving 13 bases between the germline ends. The CDR3 runs to 16 residues. CDR3 region: CSASTVVGSYNSPLHF. The CDR3 nucleotides read TGCAGTGCTAGTACGGTGGTGGGGTCCTATAATTCACCCCTCCACTTT.

V and J are TRBV25-1 and TRBJ1-3; D is unresolved. CDR1 MGHDK and CDR2 SYGVNS come from the germline V gene. The V gene lost 0 bases and the J gene lost 1 base, with 4 bases spanning the gap. CDR3 size: 14 residues. The CDR3 coding sequence is TGTGCCAGCAGTGAATACGGGTCTGGAAACACCATATATTTT. It yields the protein CASSEYGSGNTIYF.

The V gene is TRBV6-2 or TRBV6-3, the J gene TRBJ1-2; 7 bases are shared with TRBD1. The germline gives CDR1 MNHEY, CDR2 SVGEGT. This CDR3 is 14 amino acids long. The trim removed 5 bases at V and 7 bases at J, leaving 10 bases unmatched. This CDR3 reads CASSRSTGSGGYTF. DNA of the CDR3: TGTGCCAGCAGTCGATCGACAGGGAGTGGTGGCTACACCTTC.

The gene calls are TRBV7-9 and TRBJ2-3; D ambiguous. V was trimmed by 2 bases and J by 2 bases, leaving 8 bases between them. Germline V gene sequence: CDR1 SEHNR, CDR2 FQNEAQ (reference sequence). The CDR3 spans 14 residues. The CDR3 spells CASSLSTLTDTQYF. For the CDR3, the DNA is TGTGCCAGCAGCTTAAGTACCCTCACAGATACGCAGTATTTT.

With respect to this clonotype: The junction shows a germline mismatch at one end, possibly a read error. V is TRBV30 and J is TRBJ2-7; D is uncertain. This CDR3 comprises 14 residues. CDR1 and CDR2 (germline): GTSNPN, SVGIG (reference sequence). The CDR3 spells CAWSARMRSHERYF. CDR3 nucleotides: TGTGCCTGGAGTGCCCGCATGAGATCTCACGAGCGGTACTTC. Full variable domain (rest looked up from reference TRBV30 and TRBJ2-7): SQTIHQWPATLVQPVGSPLSLECTVEGTSNPNLYWYRQAAGRGLQLLFYSVGIGQISSEVPQNLSASRPQDRQFILSSKKLLLSDSGFYLCAWSARMRSHERYFGPGTRLTVT.

Note on this clonotype: Being one base from a much bigger clone, this may be a read error. The chain has TRBV6-5 and TRBJ2-7; 8 bases match TRBD1. The CDR3 covers 15 residues. CDR1 is MNHEY, CDR2 SVGAGI, per germline. V was clipped by 4 bases and J by 0 bases; unmatched bases: 5. CDR3 region: CASSSRTGSSYEQYF. CDR3 DNA sequence: TGTGCCAGCAGTTCCCGGACAGGGAGCTCCTACGAGCAGTACTTC.

This clonotype was observed a handful of times. The chain employs TRBV28 and TRBJ2-7; TRBD2 matches 13 bases. V lost 6 bases, J lost 5 bases, and 7 bases stayed unmatched. Germline V CDR1 and CDR2: MDHEN, SYDVKM. CDR3 length: 15 residues. This CDR3 is CASRTGTSGTNEQYF. The CDR3 DNA sequence: TGTGCCAGCAGAACCGGGACTAGCGGGACCAACGAGCAGTACTTC.

The chain recombines TRBV4-1 with TRBJ1-2, with TRBD1 matching 8 bases. Germline V gene data show CDR1 as MGHRA and CDR2 as YSYEKL. V shed 0 bases, J shed 4 bases, and the junction held 4 bases outside the gene matches. This CDR3 spans 15 amino acids. The DNA for the CDR3 is TGCGCCAGCAGCCAAGACACGGGACAGGTCTATGGCTACACCTTC. The encoded protein is CASSQDTGQVYGYTF.

Details on this clonotype: Sequence at one end of the junction differs from germline and may be a read error. This rearrangement joins TRBV20-1 to TRBJ2-4, with D possibly TRBD2 on 6 matching bases. Germline V lookup: CDR1 DFQATT, CDR2 SNEGSKA (reference sequence). The CDR3 contains 12 residues. The CDR3 nucleotides are TGCAGTGCTAGACTGGGGGGTTCCGCCCCGTTCTTC. It encodes CSARLGGSAPFF.

This clonotype has a count of ten or more. The chain combines TRBV12-3 or TRBV12-4 with TRBJ1-4, with TRBD1 identical over 8 bases. V was pared by 5 bases and J by 7 bases, with 12 bases of the junction left unmatched. This CDR3 has 16 residues. The CDR3 nucleotides read TGTGCCAGCAGTCTTCGACAGGGGAAGGGAGGTGAAAAACTGTTTTTT. It yields the protein CASSLRQGKGGEKLFF.

There are a few counts of this clonotype. The chain carries TRBV3-1 and TRBJ1-1; D may be TRBD1 (5 bases). Germline CDR1 LGHDT, CDR2 YNNKEL (reference sequence). CDR3 size: 14 residues. V was cut by 3 bases and J by 10 bases, with 18 bases left in between. Written as DNA, the CDR3 is TGTGCCAGCAGCCAGTATTCCCTAGTTCAGGGAGCTTTCTTT. As protein: CASSQYSLVQGAFF.

The chain links TRBV6-1 to TRBJ1-4, with TRBD1 matching over 7 bases. The CDR3 totals 15 residues. Germline V gene data show CDR1 as MNHNS and CDR2 as SASEGT. Trimming at V came to 6 bases and at J to 6 bases, leaving 10 bases not matched to a gene. The CDR3 coding sequence is TGTGCCAGCAGCCCCCTGGACAGGTCATATGAAAAACTGTTTTTT. Amino acid sequence: CASSPLDRSYEKLFF.

There are a few counts of this clonotype. The V call is TRBV20-1, the J call TRBJ1-5; 9 bases fit TRBD1. CDR1 and CDR2 from the germline V gene are DFQATT and SNEGSKA (reference sequence). V lost 5 bases, J lost 0 bases, and 5 bases stayed unmatched. The CDR3 covers 15 residues. CDR3 DNA: TGCAGTGCTGAAACGGGACAGGGTAGCAATCAGCCCCAGCATTTT. As protein: CSAETGQGSNQPQHF.

V gene TRBV20-1 combines with J gene TRBJ2-7; 9 nucleotides align to TRBD1. The CDR3 has 14 residues. Germline values: CDR1 DFQATT, CDR2 SNEGSKA (reference sequence). The V segment lost 2 bases and the J segment 0 bases; nucleotides outside the gene matches: 2. The CDR3 reads CSARLGQGSYEQYF. The CDR3 DNA reads as TGCAGTGCTAGATTGGGACAGGGCTCCTACGAGCAGTACTTC.

V usage is TRBV20-1 and J usage is TRBJ1-5; the match to TRBD1 covers 7 bases. J gave up 6 bases and V 1 base, and 6 bases lay outside the gene matches. The CDR3 is 14 residues long. Germline V gives CDR1 DFQATT, CDR2 SNEGSKA (reference sequence). The CDR3 loop is CSARGRGLSQPQHF. The CDR3 DNA follows: TGCAGTGCTAGAGGAAGGGGGCTCAGTCAGCCCCAGCATTTT.

This clonotype was detected once. The CDR3 region has the DNA TGTGCCAGCAGTGAATTCTCGAGTTACGGCTACACCTTC. This translates into CASSEFSSYGYTF. V gene TRBV25-1 combines with J gene TRBJ1-2, with D unclear. CDR3 length: 13 amino acids. Trimming left V 1 base short and J 8 bases short, with 11 bases between. Germline V gene sequence: CDR1 MGHDK, CDR2 SYGVNS.

The rearrangement uses TRBV19 and TRBJ2-2, with 10 bases identical to TRBD2. CDR3 length: 17 residues. V shed 6 bases and J 5 bases; nucleotides not matched to a gene: 12. Germline loops: CDR1 LNHDA, CDR2 SQIVND (reference sequence). CDR3 nucleotide sequence: TGTGCCAGTAGACGGGTGGAGCGGGAGGGCCTTACCGGGGAGCTGTTTTTT. Translated: CASRRVEREGLTGELFF.